What follows are 26 T cell receptor beta chains derived from one specimen sequenced in a study of T cells in Graves' hyperthyroidism and ophthalmopathy. RNA transcripts yielded amplified TCR beta CDR3 regions. A first-round RT-PCR of the TCR CDR3 used the HTBI primer set. MiXCR, applied by TCRdb to the multiplex PCR reads, yields one record per CDR3 protein. The profile shows about 260,000 distinct CDR3 sequences, approximately 20% of them singletons. Sequencing used blood. The receptors stem from a man younger than 45 with Graves' ophthalmopathy.

This clonotype was seen only a few times. The chain links TRBV4-1 to TRBJ1-2; D is unclear. V gave up 1 base and J gave up 7 bases, with 13 bases separating them. From germline, CDR1 is MGHRA and CDR2 YSYEKL. The CDR3 runs to 14 residues. The CDR3, as DNA: TGCGCCAGCAGCCAAGCCAGTTATGAGGGTGGCTACACCTTC. The encoded protein is CASSQASYEGGYTF.

This clonotype turned up a few times. The chain joins TRBV6-1 to TRBJ1-2; 7 bases align to TRBD1. Germline V gene lookup returns CDR1 MNHNS and CDR2 SASEGT. V was clipped by 7 bases and J by 5 bases; unmatched bases: 7. The CDR3 consists of 13 residues. CDR3 sequence (DNA): TGTGCCAGCACTCAGCGGACAGGATATGGCTACACCTTC. It translates to CASTQRTGYGYTF.

This sequence joins TRBV11-1 and TRBJ1-2; D perhaps matches TRBD1 (6 bases). The germline V and J ends were trimmed by 5 bases and 12 bases, with 13 bases remaining between them. Per germline, CDR1 SGHAT and CDR2 FQDESV (reference sequence). The CDR3 sequence is 11 residues long. The CDR3 is CASSQGHLHTF. In DNA form, the CDR3 reads TGTGCCAGCAGCCAGGGACACCTCCACACCTTC.

The CDR3 region is CASSPLGSYEQYF. CDR3 coding DNA: TGTGCCAGCAGCCCCTTGGGCTCCTACGAGCAGTACTTC. This chain connects TRBV7-9 to TRBJ2-7; the D is unclear. The CDR3 has 13 residues. Between the trimmed V and J ends, which lost 5 bases and 0 bases, there was a span of 8 bases. Germline CDR1 SEHNR, CDR2 FQNEAQ (reference sequence).

The chain employs TRBV19 and TRBJ2-7, with 8 bases that match TRBD2. V trimming: 10 bases; J trimming: 3 bases; junction bases outside the gene matches: 2. Germline-derived CDR1 and CDR2 are LNHDA and SQIVND (reference sequence). The CDR3 is made up of 11 amino acids. The CDR3 region has the DNA TGTGCCACAACTAGCGGCTACGAGCAGTACTTC. As protein: CATTSGYEQYF. Looking up the rest from reference TRBV19 and TRBJ2-7 gives the full variable domain: DGGITQSPKYLFRKEGQNVTLSCEQNLNHDAMYWYRQDPGQGLRLIYYSQIVNDFQKGDIAEGYSVSREKKESFPLTVTSAQKNPTAFYLCATTSGYEQYFGPGTRLTVT.

The chain employs TRBV7-6 and TRBJ2-3, with 8 bases that match TRBD1. Germline CDR1 is SGHVS and CDR2 is FNYEAQ. The CDR3 covers 14 residues. With V trimmed by 5 bases and J by 6 bases, 7 bases remained unmatched. The CDR3 nucleotides are TGTGCCAGCAGCCCAGTCCGGACAGGGGATACGCAGTATTTT. Residues: CASSPVRTGDTQYF.

This rearrangement joins TRBV4-1 to TRBJ1-6; D is perhaps TRBD1 (5 bases). CDR3 size: 17 residues. V lost 0 bases and J lost 0, with 9 bases in between. CDR1 is MGHRA, CDR2 YSYEKL, per germline. CDR3 coding DNA: TGCGCCAGCAGCCAAGAGGGACGGAGCTCCTATAATTCACCCCTCCACTTT. This translates into CASSQEGRSSYNSPLHF.

Only a few counts were recorded for this clonotype. CDR3 nucleotide sequence: TGCGCCAGCAGCTTACGGACTAGCGGGAGTGGCGATGAGCAGTTCTTC. Translation gives CASSLRTSGSGDEQFF. The chain is built from TRBV5-1 and TRBJ2-1; 13 bases are a match to TRBD2. The CDR3 sequence is 16 residues long. V shed 2 bases, J shed 8 bases, and the junction held 7 bases outside the gene matches. CDR1 and CDR2 from the germline V gene are SGHRS and YFSETQ.

V gene TRBV30 combines with J gene TRBJ2-3, with 8 nucleotides matching TRBD2. The J segment lost 1 base and the V segment lost 2 bases, leaving 5 bases of the junction unmatched. The CDR3 is made up of 15 amino acids. The V gene's germline CDR1 is GTSNPN and CDR2 SVGIG (reference sequence). CDR3 sequence (DNA): TGTGCCTGGAGTCCAGCGGGAGCAGGCACAGATACGCAGTATTTT. This gives the protein CAWSPAGAGTDTQYF.

There are a few counts of this clonotype. V gene TRBV20-1 combines with J gene TRBJ2-1, with TRBD2 identical over 9 bases. The CDR3 sequence is 18 residues long. Germline V gene data show CDR1 as DFQATT and CDR2 as SNEGSKA (reference sequence). V trimming: 1 base; J trimming: 1 base; junction bases outside the gene matches: 11. The CDR3 DNA follows: TGCAGTGCTAGAGGGGTGCTAGCGGGAAGAGGGTCCTACAATGAGCAGTTCTTC. It encodes CSARGVLAGRGSYNEQFF.

The table lists this clonotype with a few counts. The J gene is TRBJ2-5, the V gene TRBV12-3 or TRBV12-4; TRBD2 agrees at 7 bases. This CDR3 spans 15 amino acids. V dropped 6 bases and J dropped 2; count of bases not matched to a gene: 9. The CDR3 nucleotides read TGTGCCAGCAGCCTCGGGACTACTGTTCAAGAGACCCAGTACTTC. Translating it yields CASSLGTTVQETQYF.

This clonotype was observed a handful of times. This chain uses TRBV13 with TRBJ2-1; 9 bases are a match to TRBD1. In germline, CDR1 is PRHDT, CDR2 FYEKMQ (reference sequence). This CDR3 contains 16 residues. Trimming removed 7 bases from V and 1 base from J; junction bases left unmatched: 8. The CDR3 DNA sequence: TGTGCCAGCACCACGGACAGGGGAGATTCCTACAATGAGCAGTTCTTC. It translates to CASTTDRGDSYNEQFF.

This clonotype was counted at least ten times. V is TRBV9 and J is TRBJ1-5; D is unresolved. Germline CDR1 is SGDLS and CDR2 is YYNGEE. V lost 4 bases, J lost 5 bases, and 16 bases lay in between. CDR3 size: 15 residues. In nucleotides, the CDR3 is TGTGCCAGCAGCCCCGAGGGATATGGGCATCAGCCCCAGCATTTT. Its protein product is CASSPEGYGHQPQHF.

The CDR3 protein is CASSTTSAGGDIQYF. CDR3 nucleotides: TGTGCCAGCAGCACTACCTCTGCGGGAGGTGACATTCAGTACTTC. V and J are TRBV6-1 and TRBJ2-4; 8 bases are a match to TRBD2. The CDR3 is made up of 15 amino acids. Germline assignment: CDR1 MNHNS and CDR2 SASEGT. V was clipped by 6 bases and J by 8 bases; unmatched bases: 12.

The V gene is TRBV10-3, the J gene TRBJ1-2, with D perhaps matching TRBD1 (6 bases). CDR3 length equals 13 residues. From germline, CDR1 is ENHRY and CDR2 SYGVKD. The V and J ends lost 6 bases and 1 base respectively, with 9 bases between them. Here the CDR3 reads CAIRGGLNYGYTF. CDR3 DNA: TGTGCCATCAGGGGGGGCCTTAACTATGGCTACACCTTC.

This clonotype occurred a few times. A junction boundary mismatches the germline segment, possibly from a read error. The V gene is TRBV5-6, the J gene TRBJ2-2; perhaps D is TRBD1 or TRBD2 (5 bases each). Germline V gene lookup returns CDR1 SGHDT and CDR2 YYEEEE. The CDR3 totals 15 residues. The CDR3 protein is CASSRQGENIGELFF. The CDR3, as DNA: TGTGCCAGCAGCCGACAAGGGGAGAACATCGGGGAGCTGTTTTTT.

This clonotype was counted ten times or more. This chain connects TRBV20-1 to TRBJ2-3; D remains ambiguous. Per the germline V gene, CDR1 is DFQATT and CDR2 is SNEGSKA (reference sequence). Trimming removed 5 bases at V and 6 bases at J, with 15 bases between. This CDR3 has 13 residues. CDR3 in amino acids: CSADEGHSDTQYF. The CDR3 DNA sequence: TGCAGTGCTGATGAAGGCCACTCCGATACGCAGTATTTT.

Concerning this clonotype: A much more abundant neighbour one base away suggests this may be a read error. This chain connects TRBV11-1 to TRBJ2-1; tentatively, D is TRBD2 (6 bases). Germline CDR1 SGHAT, CDR2 FQDESV (reference sequence). The CDR3 extends over 17 amino acids. CDR3 in amino acids: CASSYPSGRGSYDEQFF. The CDR3 DNA reads TGCGCCAGCAGCTACCCTTCCGGGAGAGGTTCCTACGATGAGCAGTTCTTC. Using reference TRBV11-1 and TRBJ2-1 for the parts outside the CDR3, the full variable domain is EAEVAQSPRYKITEKSQAVAFWCDPISGHATLYWYRQILGQGPELLVQFQDESVVDDSQLPKDRFSAERLKGVDSTLKIQPAELGDSAMYLCASSYPSGRGSYDEQFFGPGTRLTVL.

This clonotype showed up just a few times. The chain couples TRBV20-1 to TRBJ2-7; D ambiguous. Germline V gene data show CDR1 as DFQATT and CDR2 as SNEGSKA (reference sequence). Trimming stripped 6 bases from V and 5 bases from J, with 17 bases between. The CDR3 loop spans 13 amino acids. The CDR3, as DNA: TGCAGTGCCCCCTTGGAGAATATGAACGAGCAGTACTTC. Translated, it gives CSAPLENMNEQYF.

The rearrangement links TRBV10-3 to TRBJ1-1; 11 nucleotides match TRBD1. Germline V gene sequence: CDR1 ENHRY, CDR2 SYGVKD. Trimming at V came to 6 bases and at J to 4 bases, leaving 4 bases not matched to a gene. The CDR3 runs 14 residues. The CDR3 nucleotides are TGTGCCATCAGCTCCGGGACAGGGGGCACTGAAGCTTTCTTT. This codes for CAISSGTGGTEAFF.

This clonotype was seen at least ten times. The chain recombines TRBV5-1 with TRBJ2-6; D is uncertain. Germline CDR1 SGHRS, CDR2 YFSETQ. V shed 4 bases and J shed 0 bases, with 17 bases lying between them. This CDR3 spans 18 amino acids. CDR3 loop: CASSPAGPINSGANVLTF. The DNA of the CDR3 is TGCGCCAGCAGCCCGGCCGGACCGATCAACTCTGGGGCCAACGTCCTGACTTTC.

This clonotype was observed a few times. The rearrangement uses TRBV6-1 and TRBJ2-7; D may be TRBD1 (6 bases). CDR3 length: 15 residues. Germline assignment: CDR1 MNHNS and CDR2 SASEGT. Trimming pared 6 bases from V and 4 bases from J, leaving 19 bases between. In DNA, the CDR3 is TGTGCCAGCAGCACGGGCAGGGGCGGGCCTTACGAGCAGTACTTC. It is translated as CASSTGRGGPYEQYF.

This clonotype has at least ten counts. The chain recombines TRBV20-1 with TRBJ2-7, with 7 bases that match TRBD1. This CDR3 is 15 amino acids long. CDR1 and CDR2 (germline): DFQATT, SNEGSKA (reference sequence). After removal of 0 bases from V and 4 bases from J, the junction contained 9 bases not matched to a gene. In DNA, the CDR3 is TGCAGTGCTAGAGATCGCGACAGGGCTAGATACGAGCAGTACTTC. It encodes CSARDRDRARYEQYF.

The chain joins TRBV19 to TRBJ2-7, with 9 positions matching TRBD1. This CDR3 has 15 amino acids. Germline CDR1 and CDR2: LNHDA and SQIVND (reference sequence). The trim removed 6 bases at V and 9 bases at J, leaving 15 bases unmatched. CDR3 protein: CASREAGTGISGQYF. Here the CDR3 DNA reads TGTGCCAGTAGAGAAGCCGGGACAGGGATAAGCGGGCAGTACTTC.

In this sample, this clonotype turned up many times. The rearrangement uses TRBV11-3 and TRBJ1-1; no reliable D call. This CDR3 is built from 17 residues. Trimming took 0 bases from V and 1 from J, leaving 15 bases between them. Per germline, CDR1 SGHNT and CDR2 YENEEA. In nucleotides, the CDR3 is TGTGCCAGCAGCTTAGATGGAAACCAAATAGCGAACACTGAAGCTTTCTTT. Translated: CASSLDGNQIANTEAFF.

This clonotype was detected many times. The chain joins TRBV28 to TRBJ2-7; 13 bases fit TRBD2. Germline V gene sequence: CDR1 MDHEN, CDR2 SYDVKM. Trimming removed 4 bases from V and 4 bases from J; junction bases left unmatched: 7. The CDR3 length is 16 residues. The CDR3 loop reads CASSSERLAGGYEQYF. The CDR3 DNA sequence: TGTGCCAGCAGTTCAGAGAGACTAGCGGGAGGTTACGAGCAGTACTTC.